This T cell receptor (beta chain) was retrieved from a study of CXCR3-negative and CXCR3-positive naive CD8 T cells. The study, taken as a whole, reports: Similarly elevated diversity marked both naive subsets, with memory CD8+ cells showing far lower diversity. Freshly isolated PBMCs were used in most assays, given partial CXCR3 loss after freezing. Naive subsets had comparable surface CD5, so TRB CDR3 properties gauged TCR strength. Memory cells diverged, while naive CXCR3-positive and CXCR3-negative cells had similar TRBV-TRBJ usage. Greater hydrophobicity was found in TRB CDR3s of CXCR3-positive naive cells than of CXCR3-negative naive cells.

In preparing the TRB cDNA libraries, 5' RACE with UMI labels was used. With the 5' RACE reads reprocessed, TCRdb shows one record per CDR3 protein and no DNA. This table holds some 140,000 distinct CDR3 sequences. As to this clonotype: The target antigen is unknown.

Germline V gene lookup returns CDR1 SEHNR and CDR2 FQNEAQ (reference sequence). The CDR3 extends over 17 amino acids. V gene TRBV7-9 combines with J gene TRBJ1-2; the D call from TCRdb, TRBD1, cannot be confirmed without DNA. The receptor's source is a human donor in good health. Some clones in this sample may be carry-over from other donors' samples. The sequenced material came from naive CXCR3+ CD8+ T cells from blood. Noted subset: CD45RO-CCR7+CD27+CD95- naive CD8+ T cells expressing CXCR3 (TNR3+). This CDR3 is CASSFFTGVVFNYGYTF.